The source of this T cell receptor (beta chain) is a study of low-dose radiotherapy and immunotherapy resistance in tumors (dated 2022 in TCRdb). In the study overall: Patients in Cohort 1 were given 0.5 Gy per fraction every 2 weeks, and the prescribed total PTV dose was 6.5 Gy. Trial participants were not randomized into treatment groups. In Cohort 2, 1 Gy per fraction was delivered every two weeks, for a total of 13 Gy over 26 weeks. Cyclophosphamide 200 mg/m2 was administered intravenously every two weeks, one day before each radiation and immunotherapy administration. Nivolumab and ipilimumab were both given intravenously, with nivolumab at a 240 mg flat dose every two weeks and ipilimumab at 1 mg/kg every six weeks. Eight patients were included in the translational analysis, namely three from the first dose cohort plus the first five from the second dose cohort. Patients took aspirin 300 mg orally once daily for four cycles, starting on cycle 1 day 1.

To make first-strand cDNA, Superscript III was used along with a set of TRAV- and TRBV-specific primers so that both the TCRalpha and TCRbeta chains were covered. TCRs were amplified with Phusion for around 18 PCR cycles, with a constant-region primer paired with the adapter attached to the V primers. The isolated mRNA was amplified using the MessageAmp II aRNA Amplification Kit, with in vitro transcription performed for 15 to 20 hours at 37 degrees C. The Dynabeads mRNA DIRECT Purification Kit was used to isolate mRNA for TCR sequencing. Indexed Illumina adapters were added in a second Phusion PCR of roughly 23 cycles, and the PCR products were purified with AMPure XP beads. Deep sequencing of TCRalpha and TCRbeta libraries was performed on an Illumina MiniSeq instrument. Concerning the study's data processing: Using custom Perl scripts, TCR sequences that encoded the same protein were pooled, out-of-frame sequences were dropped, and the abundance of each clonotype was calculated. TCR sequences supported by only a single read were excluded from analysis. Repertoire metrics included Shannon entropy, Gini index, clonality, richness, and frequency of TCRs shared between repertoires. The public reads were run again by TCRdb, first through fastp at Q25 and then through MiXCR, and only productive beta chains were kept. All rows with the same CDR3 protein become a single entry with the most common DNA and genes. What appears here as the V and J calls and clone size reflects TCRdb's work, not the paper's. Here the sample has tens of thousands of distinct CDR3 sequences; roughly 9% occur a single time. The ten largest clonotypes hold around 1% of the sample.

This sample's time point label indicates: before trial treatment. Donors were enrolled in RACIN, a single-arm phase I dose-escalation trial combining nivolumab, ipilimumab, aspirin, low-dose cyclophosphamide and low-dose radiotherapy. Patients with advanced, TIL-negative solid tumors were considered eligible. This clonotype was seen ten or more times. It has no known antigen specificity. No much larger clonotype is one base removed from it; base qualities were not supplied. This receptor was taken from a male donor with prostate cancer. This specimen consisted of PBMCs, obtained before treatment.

The CDR3 protein: CSVERDTGPSYEQYF. The sequenced DNA is TGCAGCGTTGAACGGGACACGGGTCCCTCCTACGAGCAGTACTTC. The chain couples TRBV29-1 to TRBJ2-7; perhaps TRBD1 is the D gene, with 6 bases matching. CDR1 is given as SQVTM and CDR2 as ANQGSEA, both from the germline V gene. From cysteine to phenylalanine, the CDR3 is 15 amino acids long. CDR3 DNA only is kept here, 45 bases in frame from base 1. Deletion took 2 bases off V and 0 bases off J, with a span of 14 bases between the germline ends.